This TCR beta chain emerged from a study of blood T cell repertoires in COVID-19 (dated by TCRdb to about 2020). The study in broad terms: Samples covering the acute and convalescent phases of COVID-19 were provided by collaborators in the United States, Italy and Spain. The material from the prospective study consisted of cDNA or gDNA derived from T cells, B-cell-depleted T cells, or PBMCs. Subjects who had been exposed to COVID-19, were actively infected with it, or had recovered from it provided the deeply sampled blood TCRbeta repertoires that made up the dataset. The repertoires were made available in a free public database intended to serve as a resource for research on the immune response to SARS-CoV-2. The samples were drawn from two sources: the first 160 participants of the ongoing ImmuneRACE study, and 1,000 to 1,500 subjects contributed by 6 global collaborators. The sample metadata nearly always contained a de-identified subject ID, COVID-19 status, age in years and sex. HLA class I and class II types, where available, came from metadata supplied by the sample provider rather than from assay-based typing.

TCRbeta CDR3 regions were amplified from genomic DNA using the immunoSEQ Assay, a bias-controlled multiplex PCR. As for the authors' bioinformatics: Within the assay, amplification of reference gene primers was used to estimate how many nucleated cells each sample contained. To quantify the absolute abundance of each unique TCRbeta CDR3 rearrangement, sequence reads were collapsed and filtered. For each sample, productive Simpson clonality was calculated by taking the square root of Simpson's diversity index across productive rearrangements. TCRdb provides this immuneACCESS table in a form limited to in-frame rearrangements. Some clones are lacking; in checked studies, under half of them reflect an unresolved V gene, and why the rest are absent is not known. The DNA was the basis for D and trimming; V, J and clone size are from that table. Recorded for this sample are a few hundred thousand clones; approximately 83% of them occurred a single time. The ten largest make up 3% to 4.5% of the sample.

Comments on this clone: It lacks a known antigen. No much larger clone exists at a distance of one base, and base qualities are not known.

Germline trimming: 1 base from V, 2 bases from J; junction bases outside gene matches: 5. The CDR3 goes from the cysteine to the phenylalanine over 16 residues. Just the 48-base CDR3 DNA is kept, in frame starting at base 1. In the germline V gene (reference sequence), CDR1 corresponds to LGHDT and CDR2 to YNNKEL. Results the study describes overall, beyond this receptor: Clinical and demographic metadata were provided uncurated, with the amount varying by source and participant.

In the prospective study, participants were about 18 to 90 years old, resided in about two dozen geographic areas of the United States, and were enrolled through a virtual design. To assign participants to cohorts, the prospective study relied on clinical history that participants themselves reported in a screening survey and a study questionnaire. In the prospective study, whole blood, serum and a nasopharyngeal or oropharyngeal swab were collected from each participant by mobile phlebotomists. Participants in the prospective study had the option to provide additional blood draws and questionnaires over an approximately 2-month period. Before DNA extraction, prospective study blood samples were shipped either frozen or at room temperature.

The chain uses TRBV3-1 (or the pseudogene TRBV3-2) and TRBJ1-5; a stretch of 7 junction bases matches TRBD1. Sequenced input: PBMCs or T cells enriched from blood (not recorded which). The source of this sequence is a woman in her thirties or forties with acute COVID-19. The CDR3: CASSQGRGLGNQPQHF. Here is the DNA: TGTGCCAGCAGCCAAGGGAGGGGGCTGGGCAATCAGCCCCAGCATTTT.